This T cell receptor beta chain was identified during a study of tumor and adjacent non-tumor tissue in lung cancer. Whole-study results and caveats: In normal lung, the top 100 clones were significantly more dominant than in tumor. TCR diversity was significantly greater in tumor than normal lung tissue.

This clonotype was picked up many times. The antigen is unknown. A modified ARM-PCR protocol with three rounds of nested PCR amplified TCRbeta. TCRdb re-derived calls from the multiplex PCR reads in MiXCR, one entry per CDR3 protein. Counted here are about 60,000 distinct CDR3 sequences, around 64% occurring once; the ten biggest clones make up roughly 35%. Germline V gives CDR1 MNHEY, CDR2 SVGAGI. Trimming removed 4 bases from V and 0 bases from J, with 7 bases in between. This CDR3 region has 13 residues. The template was RNA from unsorted bulk tissue. The normal lung tissue was taken more than 3 cm from the tumor edge.

Sequencing was done on a sample of distant non-tumor lung tissue. The chain joins TRBV6-5 to TRBJ2-7, with D uncertain. The sequence came from a man aged 65 to 79 with non-small cell lung cancer. The CDR3 is CASSSRVSYEQYF. The CDR3 bases are TGTGCCAGCAGTTCTAGGGTCTCCTACGAGCAGTACTTC.